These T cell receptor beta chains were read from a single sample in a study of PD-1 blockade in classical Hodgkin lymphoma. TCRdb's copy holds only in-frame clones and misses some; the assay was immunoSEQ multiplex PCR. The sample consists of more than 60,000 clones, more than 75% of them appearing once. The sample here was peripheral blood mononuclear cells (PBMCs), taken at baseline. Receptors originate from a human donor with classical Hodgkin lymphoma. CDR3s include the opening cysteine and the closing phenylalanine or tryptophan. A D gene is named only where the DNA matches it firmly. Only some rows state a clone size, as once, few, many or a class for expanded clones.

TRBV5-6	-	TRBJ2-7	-	TGTGCCAGCAGCTTGTACGAAGGACGGTGGATCTTC	CASSLYEGRWIF
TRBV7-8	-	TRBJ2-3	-	TGTGCCAGCAGCTTATGGCTATCGGGCACAGATACGCAGTATTTT	CASSLWLSGTDTQYF
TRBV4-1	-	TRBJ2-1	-	TGCGCCAGCAGCCAAGTACGGGATGCCTACAATGAGCAGTTCTTC	CASSQVRDAYNEQFF
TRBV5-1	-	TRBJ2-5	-	TGCGCCAGCAGCCCCCAGGGAGAGACCCAGTACTTC	CASSPQGETQYF
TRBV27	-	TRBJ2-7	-	TGTGCCAGCAGCCGAGCTGACTCCTACGAGCAGTACTTC	CASSRADSYEQYF
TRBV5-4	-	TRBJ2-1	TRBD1	TGTGCCAGCAGCACTATGACAGGGGGATCCTACAATGAGCAGTTCTTC	CASSTMTGGSYNEQFF
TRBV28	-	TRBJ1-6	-	TGTGCCAGCAGTCGGGACCGTTATAATTCACCCCTCCACTTT	CASSRDRYNSPLHF
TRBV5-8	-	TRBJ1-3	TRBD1	TGTGCCAGCAGCTTGGGACAGGGGGCCTCCGCTGGAAACACCATATATTTT	CASSLGQGASAGNTIYF
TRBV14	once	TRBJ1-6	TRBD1	TGTGCCAGCAGCCAAGGGCAGGGGGCGCCTGCGTCTTCACCCCTCCACTTT	CASSQGQGAPASSPLHF
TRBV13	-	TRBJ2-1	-	TGTGCCAGCAGCTCCCTAGGGGGGTCCCTATGGGGTGAGCAGTTCTTC	CASSSLGGSLWGEQFF
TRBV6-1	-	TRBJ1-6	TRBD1	TGTGCCAGCACCAGGGGGAGGGATTCACCCCTCCACTTT	CASTRGRDSPLHF
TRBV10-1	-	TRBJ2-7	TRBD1	TGCGCCCCTCAATGGCTGGGGGACAGGGGATCAGGAGGCTACGAGCAGTACTTC	CAPQWLGDRGSGGYEQYF
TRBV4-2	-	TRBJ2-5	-	TGTGCCAGCAGCCACCACCAGGACCAAGAGACCCAGTACTTC	CASSHHQDQETQYF
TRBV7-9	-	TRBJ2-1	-	TGTGCCAGCAGCTTAGCGTCCAATGAGCAGTTCTTC	CASSLASNEQFF
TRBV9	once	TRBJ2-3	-	TGTGCCAGCAGCGTAGACGAGGGTCAGTATACGCAGTATTTT	CASSVDEGQYTQYF
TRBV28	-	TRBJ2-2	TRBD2	TGTGCCAGCAGTTACAGCGGGACCACCGGGGAGCTGTTTTTT	CASSYSGTTGELFF
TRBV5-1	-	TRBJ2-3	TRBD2	TGCGCCAGCAGCTTGGGGGTAGCGGGAGGTACAGATACGCAGTATTTT	CASSLGVAGGTDTQYF
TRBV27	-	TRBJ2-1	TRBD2	TGTGCCAGCAGTTGGAAACCGTTCGTTATGAGGACTAGCGGGCCTGAAACCCCTTACAATGAGCAGTTCTTC	CASSWKPFVMRTSGPETPYNEQFF
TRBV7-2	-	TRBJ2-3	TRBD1	TGTGCCAGCAGCCGGGACAGGGCATTAGATACGCAGTATTTT	CASSRDRALDTQYF
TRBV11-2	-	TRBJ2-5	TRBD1	TGTGCCAGCAGCTCGTGGACAGGGGTTTTGGAGACCCAGTACTTC	CASSSWTGVLETQYF
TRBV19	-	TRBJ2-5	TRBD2	TGTGCCAGTAGTATTCTAGCGGGACTTGGTGAGACCCAGTACTTC	CASSILAGLGETQYF
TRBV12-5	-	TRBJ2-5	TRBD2	TGTGCTAGTGCCTTGGGTTTCTTGGCGGGGGGGCAGTCCGGAGAGACCCAGTACTTC	CASALGFLAGGQSGETQYF
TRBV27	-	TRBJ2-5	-	TGTGCCAGCAGTTTTGGCAGGGATGGGACCCAGTACTTC	CASSFGRDGTQYF
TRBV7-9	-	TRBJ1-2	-	TGTGCCAGCAGCTTAGTCGGGAGTTCCGGGGGCTACACCTTC	CASSLVGSSGGYTF
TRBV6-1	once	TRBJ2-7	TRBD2	TGTGCCAGCAGGGGTAGCGGGAGGGCCGATGAGCAGTACTTC	CASRGSGRADEQYF
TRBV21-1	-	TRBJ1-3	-	TGTGCCAGCAGCAGGACGATATCTGGAAACACCATATATTTT	CASSRTISGNTIYF
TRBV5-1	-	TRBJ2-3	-	TGCGCCAGCAGCTTGGGCCCCATCCAGGGACTGAGGACAGATACGCAGTATTTT	CASSLGPIQGLRTDTQYF
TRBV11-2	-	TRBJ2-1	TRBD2	TGTGCCAGCAGCTTAGAGGGGTTGGGGACTAGCGGGGTTTCCTACAATGAGCAGTTCTTC	CASSLEGLGTSGVSYNEQFF
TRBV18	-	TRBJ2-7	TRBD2	TGTGCCAGCTCACCGCGGGGGGGGAACTACGAGCAGTACTTC	CASSPRGGNYEQYF
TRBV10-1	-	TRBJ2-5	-	TGCGCCAGCAGCGGTGGGACCCCAGAGACCCAGTACTTC	CASSGGTPETQYF
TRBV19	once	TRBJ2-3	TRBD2	TGTGCCAGTAGGGCGGGTCTAGCGGGCACAGATACGCAGTATTTT	CASRAGLAGTDTQYF
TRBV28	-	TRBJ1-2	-	TGTGCCAGCAGTTTTGGCAGGCGGTATGGCTACACCTTC	CASSFGRRYGYTF
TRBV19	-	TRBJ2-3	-	TGTGCCAGTAGTATAGCCGGGGAGATTTTCACAGATACGCAGTATTTT	CASSIAGEIFTDTQYF
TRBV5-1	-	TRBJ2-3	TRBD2	TGCGCCAGCAGCAAAAGGACTAGCGGGAGTGATACGCAGTATTTT	CASSKRTSGSDTQYF
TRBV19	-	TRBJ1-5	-	TGTGCCAGTGACGGTGGGGCGAGCAATCAGCCCCAGCATTTT	CASDGGASNQPQHF
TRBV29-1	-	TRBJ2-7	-	TGCAGCGTTGAAGCCCCCCCCCGTAACGAGCAGTACTTC	CSVEAPPRNEQYF
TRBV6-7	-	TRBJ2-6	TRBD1	TGTGCCAGCGGAATATGTGGGGACAGGGGTGTGACTCCCATCTCTGGGGCCAACGTCCTGACTTTC	CASGICGDRGVTPISGANVLTF
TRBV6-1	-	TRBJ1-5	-	TGTGCCAGCAGTGGGGATTTTCGAGCCCAGCATTTT	CASSGDFRAQHF
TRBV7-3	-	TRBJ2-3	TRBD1	TGTGCCAGCAGCCCCAAACCGGGACAGGGAAGATTGAGCACAGATACGCAGTATTTT	CASSPKPGQGRLSTDTQYF
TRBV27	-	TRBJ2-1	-	TGTGCCAGCGCCAGTCTCAATGAGCAGTTCTTC	CASASLNEQFF
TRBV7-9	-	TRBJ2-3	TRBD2	TGTGCCAGCAGCTTAGAACTAGCGGGAGGACCCAGCACAGATACGCAGTATTTT	CASSLELAGGPSTDTQYF
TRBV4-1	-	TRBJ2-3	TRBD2	TGCGCCAGCAGCCTCAGCTCCAGCGGGGGGCAAGATACGCAGTATTTT	CASSLSSSGGQDTQYF
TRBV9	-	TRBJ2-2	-	TGTGCCAGCAGCGCACAGGTCTCCAGCACCGGGGAGCTGTTTTTT	CASSAQVSSTGELFF
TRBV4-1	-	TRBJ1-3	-	TGCGCCAGCAGCCAACTCTTAGACACCATATATTTT	CASSQLLDTIYF
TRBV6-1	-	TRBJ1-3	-	TGTGCCAGCATTAGAACTTTTGCTGGAAACACCATATATTTT	CASIRTFAGNTIYF
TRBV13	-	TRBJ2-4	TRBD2	TGTGCCAGCAGCCAGCGGGGAAGTAGGAACATTCAGTACTTC	CASSQRGSRNIQYF
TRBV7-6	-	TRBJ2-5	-	TGTGCCAGCAGCTTGTCGGGCGAGGGGTGGCTAGCGCTTATCGAGACCCAGTACTTC	CASSLSGEGWLALIETQYF
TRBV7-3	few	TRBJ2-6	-	TGTGCCAGCAGCTTAATGGGTGGATTAGTAGCTGGGGCCAACGTCCTGACTTTC	CASSLMGGLVAGANVLTF
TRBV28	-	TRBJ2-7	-	TGTGCCAGCAGTTTTGATAGGCCTATCTACGAGCAGTACTTC	CASSFDRPIYEQYF
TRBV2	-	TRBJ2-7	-	TGTGCCAGCAGTGAAGTAGAAATAAAGGGCTACGAGCAGTACTTC	CASSEVEIKGYEQYF
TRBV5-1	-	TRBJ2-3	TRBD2	TGCGCCAGCAACGCGGGGACTAGCGGGATCACAGATACGCAGTATTTT	CASNAGTSGITDTQYF
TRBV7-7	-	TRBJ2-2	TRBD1	TGTGCCAGCAGCTTGGGGGACAGATCGAACACCGGGGAGCTGTTTTTT	CASSLGDRSNTGELFF
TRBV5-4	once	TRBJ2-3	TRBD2	TGTGCCAGCAGCTTCCAGCGGGGGGTTGTAGATACGCAGTATTTT	CASSFQRGVVDTQYF
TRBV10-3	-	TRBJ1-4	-	TGTGCCATCAGTGAGACGGACATTGGTAATGAAAAACTGTTTTTT	CAISETDIGNEKLFF
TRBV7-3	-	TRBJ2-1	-	TGTGCCAGCAGCTTAACTTCCCTCGGAAAATACAATGAGCAGTTCTTC	CASSLTSLGKYNEQFF